The entry that follows covers one T cell receptor beta chain sequence. Its antigen is not known. These data originate in a study of metastatic and nonmetastatic thyroid tumors. All patients reached thyroid surgery having received no treatment beforehand. Notes on the study in general: Significantly higher TCR beta diversity was reportedly seen in malignant thyroid tumors than benign nodules, in blood and tumor.

TCRdb re-called the PCR reads with MiXCR. The sample carries approximately 13,000 clones, more than 10% recorded once. The V end was cut by 8 bases, the J end by 4 bases, with 14 bases between. The CDR3 sequence is 13 residues long. Germline-derived CDR1 and CDR2 are SGHTA and FQGTGA. Sequencing was performed on blood. The chain employs TRBV7-3 and TRBJ1-2; no definite D call. This receptor was taken from a female donor with papillary thyroid cancer or a benign thyroid nodule (not recorded which). Some clones in this sample may be carry-over from other donors' samples. The CDR3 DNA follows: TGTGCCAGCCCCCCGCCTCAGCGCTATGGCTACACCTTC. Translated: CASPPPQRYGYTF.